The 13 T cell receptor beta chains given below trace back to one sample, sequenced in a study of CD8 T cells in Susac syndrome. Reverse transcription used about 0.45 to 1 ug RNA and random hexamers. MiXCR, run by TCRdb on the immunoSEQ multiplex PCR reads, gives a single entry per CDR3 protein. Counted here are 130,000 to 150,000 distinct CDR3 sequences, approximately 95% occurring once; the ten biggest clones make up over 0.25%. The sequenced sample was CD8+ T cells from PBMCs. The origin of the receptors is a human donor in good health.

CDR3 sequence (DNA): TGCAGCGTTGGCGGGACAGGGCCCTACAATGAGCAGTTCTTC. This sequence encodes CSVGGTGPYNEQFF. The chain joins TRBV29-1 to TRBJ2-1; TRBD1 matches 9 bases. The germline CDR1 and CDR2 sequences are SQVTM and ANQGSEA. V lost 4 bases, J lost 2 bases, and 3 bases stayed unmatched. The CDR3 is 14 amino acids.

V usage is TRBV3-1 and J usage is TRBJ2-7, with D tentatively TRBD1 or TRBD2 (5 bases each). The V end lost 8 bases, the J end lost 4 bases, and 18 bases lay between the germline ends. Looked up from germline, CDR1 is LGHDT and CDR2 is YNNKEL (reference sequence). The CDR3 runs to 14 residues. The CDR3 spells CASGLGWGSYEQYF. In DNA, the CDR3 is TGTGCCAGCGGATTAGGTTGGGGGTCTTACGAGCAGTACTTC.

The chain is built from TRBV11-2 and TRBJ2-1; 9 bases are a match to TRBD1. CDR3 length equals 15 residues. Looked up from germline, CDR1 is SGHAT and CDR2 is FQNNGV. The ends lost 5 bases at V and 12 bases at J; junction bases unmatched: 14. Here the CDR3 reads CASSLAPGQGDGQFF. CDR3 nucleotide sequence: TGTGCCAGCAGCCTCGCCCCGGGACAGGGAGACGGGCAGTTCTTC.

The chain carries TRBV12-3 or TRBV12-4 and TRBJ1-1; 7 nucleotides match TRBD1. J lost 0 bases, V lost 5 bases, and 6 bases had no gene match. The CDR3 runs to 15 residues. The CDR3 DNA reads as TGTGCCAGCAGTCCCGAGGACAGGATGAACACTGAAGCTTTCTTT. This encodes CASSPEDRMNTEAFF.

This chain connects TRBV30 to TRBJ1-1; D is unclear. The V gene lost 0 bases and the J gene lost 8 bases, with 10 bases spanning the gap. Looked up from germline, CDR1 is GTSNPN and CDR2 is SVGIG (reference sequence). This CDR3 contains 12 residues. CDR3 sequence: CAWSVSASEAFF. The CDR3 nucleotides read TGTGCCTGGAGTGTGTCCGCCAGCGAAGCTTTCTTT.

The chain joins TRBV7-2 to TRBJ2-7; 9 nucleotides agree with TRBD2. The CDR3 has 14 residues. Trimming cost V 4 bases and J 3 bases; bases outside gene matches: 4. Germline CDR1 reads SGHTA; CDR2 reads FQGNSA. CDR3 nucleotide sequence: TGTGCCAGCAGCTCGGGACTAGCAATCTACGAGCAGTACTTC. Translation gives CASSSGLAIYEQYF. The variable domain in full, completed from reference TRBV7-2 and TRBJ2-7, reads GAGVSQSPSNKVTEKGKDVELRCDPISGHTALYWYRQSLGQGLEFLIYFQGNSAPDKSGLPSDRFSAERTGGSVSTLTIQRTQQEDSAVYLCASSSGLAIYEQYFGPGTRLTVT.

This chain connects TRBV9 to TRBJ2-3, with D perhaps assigned TRBD1 or TRBD2 (6 bases each). The CDR3 is made up of 15 amino acids. Germline-derived CDR1 and CDR2 are SGDLS and YYNGEE. Trimming pared 4 bases from V and 0 bases from J, leaving 12 bases between. The CDR3 sequence: CASSPGGFSTDTQYF. The CDR3 DNA is TGTGCCAGCAGCCCCGGGGGCTTTAGCACAGATACGCAGTATTTT. Full variable domain (rest looked up from reference TRBV9 and TRBJ2-3): DSGVTQTPKHLITATGQRVTLRCSPRSGDLSVYWYQQSLDQGLQFLIQYYNGEERAKGNILERFSAQQFPDLHSELNLSSLELGDSALYFCASSPGGFSTDTQYFGPGTRLTVL.

Here the CDR3 reads CASSIGQGWDNEQFF. The CDR3 DNA is TGTGCCAGTAGTATAGGACAGGGGTGGGACAATGAGCAGTTCTTC. J is TRBJ2-1 and V is TRBV19; 8 nucleotides align to TRBD1. The CDR3 has 15 residues. Trimming cost V 1 base and J 5 bases; bases outside gene matches: 4. Looked up from germline, CDR1 is LNHDA and CDR2 is SQIVND (reference sequence). Full variable domain (rest looked up from reference TRBV19 and TRBJ2-1): DGGITQSPKYLFRKEGQNVTLSCEQNLNHDAMYWYRQDPGQGLRLIYYSQIVNDFQKGDIAEGYSVSREKKESFPLTVTSAQKNPTAFYLCASSIGQGWDNEQFFGPGTRLTVL.

The genes are TRBV28 and TRBJ2-3; 13 nucleotides match TRBD2. The CDR3 is 17 residues long. V trimming: 6 bases; J trimming: 3 bases; junction bases outside the gene matches: 9. Germline assignment: CDR1 MDHEN and CDR2 SYDVKM. The CDR3 loop is CASSSGTSGIGTDTQYF. DNA for the CDR3: TGTGCCAGCAGCTCCGGGACTAGCGGGATCGGGACAGATACGCAGTATTTT.

The chain uses TRBV9 and TRBJ2-7; TRBD2 might be the D (5 bases). The CDR3 has 14 amino acids. The V end lost 3 bases, the J end lost 4 bases, and 14 bases lay between the germline ends. In germline, CDR1 is SGDLS, CDR2 YYNGEE. The CDR3 nucleotides are TGTGCCAGCAGCGCCGTTGGCGGGTTTTACGAGCAGTACTTC. Translation: CASSAVGGFYEQYF.

This clonotype was found a few times. The J gene is TRBJ2-7, the V gene TRBV2, with D unclear. Germline values: CDR1 SNHLY, CDR2 FYNNEI. The CDR3 is 12 amino acids. V was clipped by 5 bases and J by 4 bases, with 9 bases between them. In DNA, the CDR3 is TGTGCCAGCAGTCCCGATAGATACGAGCAGTACTTC. It specifies CASSPDRYEQYF.

The J gene is TRBJ2-1, the V gene TRBV9; 9 bases match TRBD1. The V segment lost 3 bases and the J segment 9 bases; nucleotides outside the gene matches: 4. The CDR3 contains 13 residues. Germline CDR1 and CDR2: SGDLS and YYNGEE. In DNA, the CDR3 is TGTGCCAGCAGCGCACAGGGGGCAGCTGAGCAGTTCTTC. Translating gives CASSAQGAAEQFF.

The chain has TRBV27 and TRBJ2-7, with no clear D. Trimming shortened V by 4 bases and J by 1 base, and 14 bases separated the two germline ends. The CDR3 consists of 15 residues. CDR1 and CDR2 (germline): MNHEY, SMNVEV (reference sequence). The CDR3, as DNA: TGTGCCAGCAGTTCGCGCTCTGGTCAGTCCTACGAGCAGTACTTC. Protein: CASSSRSGQSYEQYF.